This TCR beta chain was sequenced during a study of T cells in Graves' hyperthyroidism and ophthalmopathy (dated by TCRdb to between 2018 and 2021). Turning to the overall study: Peripheral blood was sampled at the time of initial diagnosis, prior to any treatment. TCR V-J signatures able to tell the groups apart were searched for in a discovery cohort of 90 to 100 patients, of whom 40 to 45 had Graves' ophthalmopathy and under 65 had stable Graves' hyperthyroidism. The paper describes TCR Vbeta CDR3 sequencing of fewer than 150 peripheral blood samples, made up of approximately 40 ophthalmopathy patients, approximately 73 hyperthyroidism patients and approximately 17 progressor patients. Prospective prediction of ophthalmopathy was tested in an independent validation cohort of 18 hyperthyroidism patients and approximately 17 patients who later progressed to ophthalmopathy. Once sampling was done, hyperthyroidism patients were given methimazole at a starting dose of 30 mg daily, whereas ophthalmopathy patients were given high-dose intravenous methylprednisolone. The 85 to 100 discovery patients were divided at random into training and test sets in a 7:3 ratio. The study also compared thyroid tissue and blood T-cell repertoires from a handful of Graves' hyperthyroidism patients.

There are 13 amino acids in the CDR3, from cysteine to phenylalanine inclusive. Only the CDR3 DNA is retained, 39 bases long and in frame from the first base. V is pared back by 3 bases and J by 1 base, with 5 bases lying between the germline termini. The germline V gene (reference sequence) supplies CDR1 SGHKS and CDR2 YYEKEE. The TCR beta CDR3 regions were amplified from the RNA transcripts. For the first round of RT-PCR on the TCR CDR3, the HTBI primer set was used together with the Qiagen OneStep RT-PCR kit. Libraries were constructed in a second round of multiplex PCR, after which size selection and purification were carried out. Sequencing of the libraries was done on an Illumina HiSeq2000 using paired-end 100 bp reads. Turning to the authors' computational methods: SOAPnuke was used to process the raw data, with reads discarded if the reads contained adapters or uncalled bases, had a mean Phred below 15, or lacked an exact constant-primer or identifier match. COPE v1.2.5 was used to merge high-quality paired reads, and clonotypes were defined as unique nucleotide sequences. MiTCR v1.1 was used to align the clonotypes against IMGT TRBV, TRBD and TRBJ reference segments. Only V-J combinations with frequency above 0.0001, covering about 99% of repertoires, were analysed. The TCS score was defined as the ratio of F50 (clonal expansion) to E x V (chaos), calculated using BLOSUM62-based TCRdist between CDR3 peptides within each V-J. Welch's t-statistics and random forest reduced several hundred V-J features to under 15, which were used in a naive Bayes classifier (R e1071). TCRdb trimmed public reads at Q25 via fastp, called clones via MiXCR and kept in-frame beta chains. Rows are unified per CDR3 protein, each entry keeping the most common DNA and genes. The V and J calls follow TCRdb's processing rather than the paper's. Present in this sample are around 450,000 distinct CDR3 sequences, roughly 15% of which were seen just once. The top ten clones comprise more than 4.5% of the sample.

A patient counted as having stable Graves' hyperthyroidism if no progression to ophthalmopathy occurred over 18 months of follow-up. The hyperthyroidism patients were between 18 and 65 years old and newly diagnosed, with a disease duration of less than 2 months. Exclusion was applied to patients with uncontrolled infections, other autoimmune diseases, pregnancy or lactation. Diagnoses were based on clinical symptoms, serum thyroxine and TRAb, thyroid ultrasound and orbital computed tomography. Ficoll-Paque density gradient centrifugation was used to isolate PBMCs from 10 ml of fresh peripheral blood. Total RNA was extracted with Trizol reagent, and quality was checked on an Agilent 2100 Bioanalyzer. This clonotype was picked up many times. What this receptor recognizes is not known. Per-nucleotide qualities are absent, and no much larger clonotype sits a single base away. Overall study results and their limits: In validation, progression to ophthalmopathy was predicted by the model with 70.59% sensitivity and about 72% specificity, a median of approximately 6.5 months before onset. Most expanded thyroid clonotypes (frequency above 0.001) were also detected in blood, suggesting blood repertoires may reflect thyroid immune responses. Sample size was not statistically predetermined, and investigators were not blinded to group allocation. Ophthalmopathy was separated from stable hyperthyroidism by a 13 V-J signature model, with roughly 88% sensitivity and just over 81% specificity obtained in cross-validation and 80%/75% obtained in testing.

The sequenced sample consisted of blood. The chain is made from TRBV5-5 and TRBJ2-1; the D gene remains uncertain. This TCR was recovered from a woman in her late teens or twenties with Graves' hyperthyroidism. In nucleotides, the sequence is TGTGCCAGCAGCTCATATTCCTACAATGAGCAGTTCTTC. It encodes CASSSYSYNEQFF.